This TCR beta chain stems from a study of PD-L1 blockade in urothelial cancer. The CDR3 loop spans 14 amino acids. CDR1 and CDR2 (germline): MDHEN, SYDVKM. With V trimmed by 7 bases and J by 4 bases, 7 bases remained unmatched. Only in-frame clones appear in the TCRdb table, and some are missing; sequencing was by immunoSEQ multiplex PCR. The data contain 71,000 or so clones, about 89% of them singletons. Specimen: PBMCs, collected around atezolizumab (anti-PD-L1) treatment. This receptor was identified in a man aged 55 to 70 with urothelial cancer. The chain is built from TRBV28 and TRBJ2-3; 8 bases line up with TRBD1. The CDR3 loop reads CASNPGGSADTQYF. The CDR3 DNA follows: TGTGCCAGCAACCCAGGGGGCTCTGCAGATACGCAGTATTTT.